Listed below are T cell receptor beta chains from one sample, sequenced in a study of blood T cell repertoires in COVID-19. Only in-frame clones appear in the TCRdb table, and some are missing; sequencing was by immunoSEQ multiplex PCR. This table holds over 10,000 clones, around 89% found once. Sequencing was performed on peripheral blood. Receptor source: a human donor with active COVID-19. The donor label of this sample is uncertain. CDR3s include the opening cysteine and the closing phenylalanine or tryptophan. Fields, in order: CDR3 DNA, CDR3 protein, J gene, clone size, V gene, D gene. The D gene is left open where the match is weak. Some rows mark clone size as missing; the rest say once, few, many or name a class of expanded clone.

CDR3 DNA: TGTGCCAGCAGCGTAAGTGGGACAGGGTTCTCCTACGAGCAGTACTTC
CDR3 protein: CASSVSGTGFSYEQYF
J gene: TRBJ2-7
clone size: -
V gene: TRBV9
D gene: TRBD1

CDR3 DNA: TGTGCCAGCAGCTGGGGGGGGAACCAAAATTCACCCCTCCACTTT
CDR3 protein: CASSWGGNQNSPLHF
J gene: TRBJ1-6
clone size: -
V gene: TRBV7-2
D gene: -

CDR3 DNA: TGTGCCAGCAGCGCGTACCCGGGACAGCAAGAGACCCAGTACTTC
CDR3 protein: CASSAYPGQQETQYF
J gene: TRBJ2-5
clone size: -
V gene: TRBV9
D gene: TRBD1

CDR3 DNA: TGCGCCAGCACCCGGAGGGCTCCGGGAAAGGACACTGAAGCTTTCTTT
CDR3 protein: CASTRRAPGKDTEAFF
J gene: TRBJ1-1
clone size: -
V gene: TRBV5-1
D gene: -

CDR3 DNA: TGTGCCAGCAGCCAAGGGACAGAAGCTTTCTTT
CDR3 protein: CASSQGTEAFF
J gene: TRBJ1-1
clone size: -
V gene: TRBV3-1/TRBV3-2
D gene: -

CDR3 DNA: TGCGCCAGCAGCTCGACCGGGACAGGGAAGGTGTATGAGCAGTTCTTC
CDR3 protein: CASSSTGTGKVYEQFF
J gene: TRBJ2-1
clone size: once
V gene: TRBV5-1
D gene: TRBD1

CDR3 DNA: TGTGCCAGCAGCGCAATAACAGGGGGCCAAGAGACCCAGTACTTC
CDR3 protein: CASSAITGGQETQYF
J gene: TRBJ2-5
clone size: -
V gene: TRBV9
D gene: TRBD1

CDR3 DNA: TGCAGCGGGTTTGGGACAGGGGGCCGGAACACTGAAGCTTTCTTT
CDR3 protein: CSGFGTGGRNTEAFF
J gene: TRBJ1-1
clone size: -
V gene: TRBV29-1
D gene: TRBD1

CDR3 DNA: TGTGCCAGCACCAGCGGGGGGAGGAACACCGGGGAGCTGTTTTTT
CDR3 protein: CASTSGGRNTGELFF
J gene: TRBJ2-2
clone size: -
V gene: TRBV4-2
D gene: TRBD2

CDR3 DNA: TGCGCCAGCAGACCTTGGGGGCAAAGTGCCGGGGAGCTGTTTTTT
CDR3 protein: CASRPWGQSAGELFF
J gene: TRBJ2-2
clone size: once
V gene: TRBV5-1
D gene: -

CDR3 DNA: TGTGCCAGCAGTTACGACAGGGGCCGGGGCGCCCATACTAGCACAGATACGCAGTATTTT
CDR3 protein: CASSYDRGRGAHTSTDTQYF
J gene: TRBJ2-3
clone size: -
V gene: TRBV6-2/TRBV6-3
D gene: TRBD1

CDR3 DNA: TGTGCCAGCAGCGAAGGGGGGGGCTATGGCTACACCTTC
CDR3 protein: CASSEGGGYGYTF
J gene: TRBJ1-2
clone size: once
V gene: TRBV3-1/TRBV3-2
D gene: -

CDR3 DNA: TGTGCCACCAGCTCCCCTAGCGGGGGCTACGAGCAGTACTTC
CDR3 protein: CATSSPSGGYEQYF
J gene: TRBJ2-7
clone size: -
V gene: TRBV15
D gene: TRBD2

CDR3 DNA: TGTGCCAGCAGCCAAACTGGGACAGGTCTAGCCAAAAACATTCAGTACTTC
CDR3 protein: CASSQTGTGLAKNIQYF
J gene: TRBJ2-4
clone size: -
V gene: TRBV7-3
D gene: TRBD1

CDR3 DNA: TGTGCCAGCAGCTTTGCCCGAGGGAACACTGAAGCTTTCTTT
CDR3 protein: CASSFARGNTEAFF
J gene: TRBJ1-1
clone size: -
V gene: TRBV11-1
D gene: -

CDR3 DNA: TGTGCCATCAGTGAGCCCGGACAGGCCTACGAGCAGTACTTC
CDR3 protein: CAISEPGQAYEQYF
J gene: TRBJ2-7
clone size: -
V gene: TRBV10-3
D gene: TRBD1

CDR3 DNA: TGTGCCAGCTCATTCGGGGGAGCTTACCAAGAGACCCAGTACTTC
CDR3 protein: CASSFGGAYQETQYF
J gene: TRBJ2-5
clone size: once
V gene: TRBV27
D gene: -

CDR3 DNA: TGTGCCAGCAGGCTTGGGACAGGGCCGAGCTACACCTTC
CDR3 protein: CASRLGTGPSYTF
J gene: TRBJ1-2
clone size: -
V gene: TRBV5-6
D gene: TRBD1

CDR3 DNA: TGTGCCAGCAGCCCAGGAGCCTGGTGGGGGACAGGGTCCTACGAGCAGTACTTC
CDR3 protein: CASSPGAWWGTGSYEQYF
J gene: TRBJ2-7
clone size: -
V gene: TRBV11-2
D gene: TRBD1

CDR3 DNA: TGCGCCAGCAGCTCTTTTAGGGGAAGCTCCTACAATGAGCAGTTCTTC
CDR3 protein: CASSSFRGSSYNEQFF
J gene: TRBJ2-1
clone size: once
V gene: TRBV5-1
D gene: -

CDR3 DNA: TGTGCCAGCAGTTTACGCAGCGATCAGCCCCAGCATTTT
CDR3 protein: CASSLRSDQPQHF
J gene: TRBJ1-5
clone size: -
V gene: TRBV12-3/TRBV12-4
D gene: -

CDR3 DNA: TGTGCCACCAGCAGAGATATAGCAACTAATGAAAAACTGTTTTTT
CDR3 protein: CATSRDIATNEKLFF
J gene: TRBJ1-4
clone size: -
V gene: TRBV15
D gene: -

CDR3 DNA: TGTGCCAGCAGCTCAGAGCGGGACGGACCTAATTCACCCCTCCACTTT
CDR3 protein: CASSSERDGPNSPLHF
J gene: TRBJ1-6
clone size: few
V gene: TRBV7-9
D gene: -

CDR3 DNA: TGTGCCAGCAGCTTAGTGGCCGGGGGGCGTAGCGGGGAGCTGTTTTTT
CDR3 protein: CASSLVAGGRSGELFF
J gene: TRBJ2-2
clone size: -
V gene: TRBV28
D gene: -

CDR3 DNA: TGTGCCATCAGTCACCCGGGAGGGGCGTACACCTTC
CDR3 protein: CAISHPGGAYTF
J gene: TRBJ1-2
clone size: -
V gene: TRBV10-3
D gene: -

CDR3 DNA: TGTGCTAGTGGTTTGGGGTTAGCGGGGGGTCAAGAGACCCAGTACTTC
CDR3 protein: CASGLGLAGGQETQYF
J gene: TRBJ2-5
clone size: -
V gene: TRBV12-5
D gene: TRBD2

CDR3 DNA: TGCGCCAGCAGCCAAGATATCAGGGGCATGGGGGAGACCCAGTACTTC
CDR3 protein: CASSQDIRGMGETQYF
J gene: TRBJ2-5
clone size: -
V gene: TRBV4-1
D gene: -

CDR3 DNA: TGTGCCAGCAGCCCGGGACTAGCGGGGATATACGAGCAGTACTTC
CDR3 protein: CASSPGLAGIYEQYF
J gene: TRBJ2-7
clone size: -
V gene: TRBV3-1/TRBV3-2
D gene: TRBD2

CDR3 DNA: TGTGCCAGCTCCTCCCCGGGCAGGGGCCCCTACGAGCAGTACTTC
CDR3 protein: CASSSPGRGPYEQYF
J gene: TRBJ2-7
clone size: -
V gene: TRBV7-9
D gene: -

CDR3 DNA: TGTGCCAGCAGCCCCCGTCTAGGTAGCACAGATACGCAGTATTTT
CDR3 protein: CASSPRLGSTDTQYF
J gene: TRBJ2-3
clone size: -
V gene: TRBV27
D gene: -

CDR3 DNA: TGCGCCAGCAGCCGCGACCCCGGGGGGCAAGCTTTCTTT
CDR3 protein: CASSRDPGGQAFF
J gene: TRBJ1-1
clone size: -
V gene: TRBV5-1
D gene: -

CDR3 DNA: TGTGCCAGCAGACTGACAGGTGTTAGGGGGGGTGAGCAGTTCTTC
CDR3 protein: CASRLTGVRGGEQFF
J gene: TRBJ2-1
clone size: once
V gene: TRBV6-5
D gene: -

CDR3 DNA: TGTGCCAGCAGTTCCGGGACAGGGGGTAATGGCTACACCTTC
CDR3 protein: CASSSGTGGNGYTF
J gene: TRBJ1-2
clone size: few
V gene: TRBV28
D gene: TRBD1

CDR3 DNA: TGCGCTGCCGGGGACAGGCCCTACGAGCAGTACTTC
CDR3 protein: CAAGDRPYEQYF
J gene: TRBJ2-7
clone size: -
V gene: TRBV27
D gene: TRBD1

CDR3 DNA: TGTGCCAGCAGCGTCCTAGGGGGCTCTAGCTCTGGAAACACCATATATTTT
CDR3 protein: CASSVLGGSSSGNTIYF
J gene: TRBJ1-3
clone size: -
V gene: TRBV9
D gene: TRBD1

CDR3 DNA: TGCGCCAGCAGCTTGTACTGGGGGGGCGGTGAGACCCAGTACTTC
CDR3 protein: CASSLYWGGGETQYF
J gene: TRBJ2-5
clone size: -
V gene: TRBV5-1
D gene: -

CDR3 DNA: TGTGCCAGCAGCGGGGGACTTCTTAAGTTCTTC
CDR3 protein: CASSGGLLKFF
J gene: TRBJ2-1
clone size: -
V gene: TRBV7-8
D gene: -

CDR3 DNA: TGCGCCAGCAGCTTGTCTCGGGGGGACACCACAGATACGCAGTATTTT
CDR3 protein: CASSLSRGDTTDTQYF
J gene: TRBJ2-3
clone size: -
V gene: TRBV5-1
D gene: -

CDR3 DNA: TGTGCCAGCTCACCCTCGGGACACTTTAAGGGGGAGACCCAGTACTTC
CDR3 protein: CASSPSGHFKGETQYF
J gene: TRBJ2-5
clone size: -
V gene: TRBV18
D gene: -

CDR3 DNA: TGTGCCAGCTCACCCGGGACATTGAATCAGCCCCAGCATTTT
CDR3 protein: CASSPGTLNQPQHF
J gene: TRBJ1-5
clone size: -
V gene: TRBV18
D gene: -

CDR3 DNA: TGTGCCAGTAGTATATCGTCAGTCCAAGAGACCCAGTACTTC
CDR3 protein: CASSISSVQETQYF
J gene: TRBJ2-5
clone size: -
V gene: TRBV19
D gene: -

CDR3 DNA: TGTGCCAGCAGCCCCACTAGTGGCACAGATACGCAGTATTTT
CDR3 protein: CASSPTSGTDTQYF
J gene: TRBJ2-3
clone size: -
V gene: TRBV6-4
D gene: -

CDR3 DNA: TGTGCCAGTAGTATAGGAGGGGGGGGCAGCCAGACCCAGTACTTC
CDR3 protein: CASSIGGGGSQTQYF
J gene: TRBJ2-5
clone size: -
V gene: TRBV19
D gene: -

CDR3 DNA: TGTGCCAGCAGCCCGAGACGGGACACCTACTATGGCTACACCTTC
CDR3 protein: CASSPRRDTYYGYTF
J gene: TRBJ1-2
clone size: -
V gene: TRBV7-8
D gene: -

CDR3 DNA: TGTGCCAGCAGCACCGCTGGGACCCACAGGGCCCAGTACTTC
CDR3 protein: CASSTAGTHRAQYF
J gene: TRBJ2-5
clone size: once
V gene: TRBV11-2
D gene: -

CDR3 DNA: TGTGCCAGCAGTGAGCCCCTAGCGAACACCGGGGAGCTGTTTTTT
CDR3 protein: CASSEPLANTGELFF
J gene: TRBJ2-2
clone size: -
V gene: TRBV10-2
D gene: -

CDR3 DNA: TGTGCCAGCAGTTCCTTAGGGACAGCGTCTTACGGCTACACCTTC
CDR3 protein: CASSSLGTASYGYTF
J gene: TRBJ1-2
clone size: once
V gene: TRBV27
D gene: TRBD1

CDR3 DNA: TGCAGCGTCCATGGAGGAGCGAACACCGGGGAGCTGTTTTTT
CDR3 protein: CSVHGGANTGELFF
J gene: TRBJ2-2
clone size: -
V gene: TRBV29-1
D gene: -

CDR3 DNA: TGTGCCAGCAGCTTGGGAATTAGCGGGGGAAGGGATACGCAGTATTTT
CDR3 protein: CASSLGISGGRDTQYF
J gene: TRBJ2-3
clone size: -
V gene: TRBV5-5
D gene: TRBD2